Below are 30 T cell receptor beta chains sequenced from a single sample in a study of beta chain features in type 1 diabetes (dated by TCRdb to the late 2010s). Results and caveats for the whole study, not just this receptor: Type 1 diabetes patients showed a moderate but significant shortening of TCRB CDR3 length in all four CD4+ subsets.

Library generation was performed with the immunoSEQ multiplex PCR assay. The High Capacity cDNA Reverse Transcription Kit was used to reverse transcribe all of the isolated RNA, meaning that expressed TCRB transcripts were what got sequenced. In TCRdb, the immuneACCESS table is reduced to in-frame sequences with V and J assigned. These tables do not hold every clone; where another copy was compared, an unresolved V gene accounts for under half, and the others remain unexplained. In all, the sample holds about 370,000 clones, and over 8.5% of those were seen once. The leading ten clones occupy about 0.6% of the sample. No cognate antigen is known for these TCRs. Sequenced material: central memory CD4+ T cells from blood. The receptors were sampled from a man under 40 with type 1 diabetes.

CDR3 sequence: CASSPTGQGRTDYGYTF. The CDR3, as DNA: TGTGCCAGCAGTCCAACCGGACAGGGAAGAACGGACTATGGCTACACCTTC. The chain combines TRBV28 with TRBJ1-2, with 8 bases matching TRBD1. V dropped 5 bases and J dropped 3; count of bases not matched to a gene: 14. Germline V gives CDR1 MDHEN, CDR2 SYDVKM. The CDR3 sequence is 17 residues long.

This clone has a handful of counts. CDR3 coding DNA: TGTGCCAGCTCAGCTAGCACAGATACGCAGTATTTT. Amino acids: CASSASTDTQYF. This rearrangement joins TRBV18 to TRBJ2-3, with D uncertain. Per the germline V gene, CDR1 is KGHSH and CDR2 is LQKENI. This CDR3 spans 12 amino acids. Trimming took 5 bases from V and 0 from J, leaving 3 bases between them.

V usage is TRBV7-6 and J usage is TRBJ2-2; no clear D gene. The CDR3 sequence is 16 residues long. Trimming cost V 0 bases and J 0 bases, with 8 bases left between them. Germline CDR1 reads SGHVS; CDR2 reads FNYEAQ. The CDR3 DNA follows: TGTGCCAGCAGCTTAGCTCAGACCTCGAACACCGGGGAGCTGTTTTTT. Its translation is CASSLAQTSNTGELFF.

This clone was found many times. The rearrangement links TRBV7-2 to TRBJ2-7, with 8 bases fitting TRBD1. The V gene end was trimmed by 4 bases and the J gene end by 1 base; junction bases not matched to a gene: 3. The CDR3 is made up of 14 amino acids. CDR1 SGHTA and CDR2 FQGNSA come from the germline V gene. Here the CDR3 reads CASSSRGRSYEQYF. For the CDR3, the DNA is TGTGCCAGCAGCTCCAGGGGGCGATCCTACGAGCAGTACTTC.

The rearrangement links TRBV7-2 to TRBJ2-3, with 7 bases fitting TRBD2. Germline V lookup: CDR1 SGHTA, CDR2 FQGNSA. The CDR3 totals 16 residues. J was trimmed by 3 bases and V by 5 bases; bases with no gene match: 11. The CDR3 is CASSPRPGGGTDTQYF. CDR3 bases: TGTGCCAGCAGCCCCCGTCCGGGAGGCGGTACAGATACGCAGTATTTT.

The chain combines TRBV7-8 with TRBJ1-1; 7 nucleotides line up with TRBD1. V was clipped by 5 bases and J by 1 base; unmatched bases: 10. The CDR3 spans 16 residues. Germline V lookup: CDR1 SGHVS, CDR2 FQNEAQ. CDR3 nucleotides: TGTGCCAGCAGCATGGTCCGCGGGACAGCGAACACTGAAGCTTTCTTT. Protein sequence: CASSMVRGTANTEAFF.

The chain has TRBV28 and TRBJ1-3; 10 bases line up with TRBD1. J was trimmed by 3 bases and V by 6 bases; bases with no gene match: 2. Looked up from germline, CDR1 is MDHEN and CDR2 is SYDVKM. The CDR3 is made up of 14 amino acids. The CDR3 is CASRTGGYGNTIYF. The CDR3 nucleotides read TGTGCCAGCAGGACAGGGGGCTATGGAAACACCATATATTTT.

This sequence joins TRBV4-1 and TRBJ1-4, with 7 bases fitting TRBD1. Trimming cost V 5 bases and J 2 bases; bases outside gene matches: 5. Germline V CDR1 and CDR2: MGHRA, YSYEKL. The CDR3 has 15 amino acids. Here the CDR3 DNA reads TGCGCCAGCAGCATCACGGGACAGACTAATGAAAAACTGTTTTTT. Its translation is CASSITGQTNEKLFF.

This clone appeared a few times. The CDR3 protein is CASMNRNSYEQYF. For the CDR3, the DNA is TGTGCCAGTATGAACAGAAACTCCTACGAGCAGTACTTC. The V and J genes are TRBV19 and TRBJ2-7; unclear D gene. CDR3 length equals 13 residues. V lost 7 bases to trimming and J lost 0 bases, with 10 bases between them. Germline lookup yields CDR1 LNHDA and CDR2 SQIVND (reference sequence).

The V and J genes are TRBV7-9 and TRBJ2-5; the D is unclear. Looked up from germline, CDR1 is SEHNR and CDR2 is FQNEAQ (reference sequence). Trimming pared 5 bases from V and 3 bases from J, leaving 16 bases between. The CDR3 runs 15 residues. The CDR3 is CASSPSRGGEETQYF. DNA of the CDR3: TGTGCCAGCAGCCCATCGCGAGGTGGAGAAGAGACCCAGTACTTC.

The rearrangement joins TRBV5-6 to TRBJ2-1, with unresolved D. CDR1 is SGHDT and CDR2 is YYEEEE in the germline V gene. V shed 4 bases and J shed 6 bases, with 14 bases lying between them. This CDR3 is built from 14 residues. CDR3 sequence: CASSLQFRVNEQFF. CDR3 nucleotides: TGTGCCAGCAGCCTGCAATTCCGGGTCAATGAGCAGTTCTTC. The variable domain in full, completed from reference TRBV5-6 and TRBJ2-1, reads DAGVTQSPTHLIKTRGQQVTLRCSPKSGHDTVSWYQQALGQGPQFIFQYYEEEERQRGNFPDRFSGHQFPNYSSELNVNALLLGDSALYLCASSLQFRVNEQFFGPGTRLTVL.

The table lists this clone with a few counts. V and J are TRBV29-1 and TRBJ2-7, with 8 bases aligning to TRBD2. From germline, CDR1 is SQVTM and CDR2 ANQGSEA. This CDR3 has 15 amino acids. With 4 bases clipped from V and 4 bases from J, the junction kept 12 bases outside the gene matches. Here the CDR3 DNA reads TGCAGCGTTGTCCGGGGGGGGAGCGGAAGATACGAGCAGTACTTC. Its protein product is CSVVRGGSGRYEQYF.

The chain links TRBV28 to TRBJ1-1, with D hard to call. V gave up 6 bases and J gave up 4 bases, with 18 bases separating them. The CDR3 consists of 15 residues. Germline assignment: CDR1 MDHEN and CDR2 SYDVKM. The CDR3 protein is CASSPLRAESTEAFF. CDR3 nucleotides: TGTGCCAGCAGCCCCTTGAGGGCGGAGAGCACTGAAGCTTTCTTT.

This chain links TRBV28 with TRBJ2-6; 7 bases map to TRBD1. CDR1 and CDR2 (germline): MDHEN, SYDVKM. Trimming took 4 bases from V and 2 from J; bases not matched to a gene: 14. The CDR3 runs to 19 residues. The CDR3 nucleotides are TGTGCCAGCAGTTCGCTTTTAGGCAGGGGGATTCCTGGGGCCAACGTCCTGACTTTC. This translates into CASSSLLGRGIPGANVLTF.

Details on this clone: This may be a read error, as it is one base from a much larger clone. This same CDR3 is encoded by further DNA sequences in the sample. The J gene is TRBJ2-3, the V gene TRBV4-1; D possibly corresponds to TRBD2 (6 bases). This CDR3 is built from 14 residues. Germline values: CDR1 MGHRA, CDR2 YSYEKL. V lost 4 bases and J 5 bases, leaving 13 bases between the germline ends. The CDR3 DNA is TGCGCCAGCAGCCCCAGACTAGGAGTAGATACGCAGTATTTT. Amino acids: CASSPRLGVDTQYF.

The sample holds a few counts of this clone. The chain joins TRBV19 to TRBJ2-7; 11 bases map to TRBD2. This CDR3 comprises 16 residues. Germline CDR1 reads LNHDA; CDR2 reads SQIVND (reference sequence). With V trimmed by 4 bases and J by 3 bases, 8 bases remained unmatched. The CDR3, as DNA: TGTGCCAGTAGTACCCGACTAGCGGGAAGCTTCTACGAGCAGTACTTC. Protein product: CASSTRLAGSFYEQYF.

The V gene is TRBV5-1, the J gene TRBJ2-1; TRBD2 agrees at 12 bases. Trimming took 7 bases from V and 7 from J; bases not matched to a gene: 6. Germline CDR1 SGHRS, CDR2 YFSETQ. There are 14 residues in the CDR3. The CDR3 protein is CASRGLAGHNEQFF. The CDR3, as DNA: TGCGCCAGCCGAGGACTAGCGGGACATAATGAGCAGTTCTTC.

This clone occurred many times. The CDR3 here is CATGPRENEQFF. DNA for the CDR3: TGTGCCACCGGACCACGAGAAAATGAGCAGTTCTTC. The genes are TRBV5-6 and TRBJ2-1, with D unclear. From germline, CDR1 is SGHDT and CDR2 YYEEEE. Trimming cost V 9 bases and J 7 bases, with 14 bases left between them. The CDR3 loop spans 12 amino acids.

This clone has just a few counts. The chain employs TRBV6-1 and TRBJ2-4; maybe TRBD2 (5 bases). Looked up from germline, CDR1 is MNHNS and CDR2 is SASEGT. There are 15 residues in the CDR3. Trimming took 8 bases from V and 0 from J, leaving 14 bases between them. In DNA, the CDR3 is TGTGCCAGCGGACTTCGAGGTGAAGCCAAAAACATTCAGTACTTC. This encodes CASGLRGEAKNIQYF.

The chain carries TRBV7-2 and TRBJ1-1; weak D call: TRBD1 (6 bases). The CDR3 totals 16 residues. The V gene lost 3 bases and the J gene lost 5 bases, with 19 bases spanning the gap. Germline V gene lookup returns CDR1 SGHTA and CDR2 FQGNSA. The CDR3 sequence: CASSLDQQGRWTEAFF. The CDR3 DNA sequence: TGTGCCAGCAGCTTGGACCAACAGGGACGCTGGACTGAAGCTTTCTTT.

Concerning this clone: Other DNA sequences within the sample encode an identical CDR3. J is TRBJ1-2 and V is TRBV7-9; D may be TRBD1 (5 bases). CDR3 length equals 12 residues. The ends were cut back, 1 base at V and 5 bases at J, with 5 bases in the middle. Germline V gene data show CDR1 as SEHNR and CDR2 as FQNEAQ (reference sequence). The CDR3 region is CASSLEGYGYTF. Here the CDR3 DNA reads TGTGCCAGCAGCTTAGAGGGGTATGGCTACACCTTC.

This clone was picked up a small number of times. This chain uses TRBV7-2 with TRBJ1-2, with D unresolved. The length of the CDR3 is 16 residues. Trimming removed 5 bases from V and 4 bases from J, with 20 bases in between. Looked up from germline, CDR1 is SGHTA and CDR2 is FQGNSA. CDR3 region: CASSAEGSNGSYGYTF. The CDR3 coding sequence is TGTGCCAGCAGCGCAGAGGGTAGTAACGGAAGCTATGGCTACACCTTC. Filled out from reference TRBV7-2 and TRBJ1-2, the complete variable domain reads GAGVSQSPSNKVTEKGKDVELRCDPISGHTALYWYRQSLGQGLEFLIYFQGNSAPDKSGLPSDRFSAERTGGSVSTLTIQRTQQEDSAVYLCASSAEGSNGSYGYTFGSGTRLTVV.

The sample holds many counts of this clone. This sequence joins TRBV19 and TRBJ2-1; 10 bases match TRBD1. V lost 6 bases and J lost 0; bases outside the gene matches: 5. Looked up from germline, CDR1 is LNHDA and CDR2 is SQIVND (reference sequence). CDR3 length: 16 amino acids. CDR3 amino acids: CASRTGGLYSYNEQFF. CDR3 nucleotides: TGTGCCAGTAGGACAGGGGGCCTATACTCCTACAATGAGCAGTTCTTC.

V gene TRBV9 combines with J gene TRBJ2-1; D is unclear. Between the trimmed V and J ends, which lost 3 bases and 7 bases, there was a span of 8 bases. CDR3 length: 12 residues. In germline, CDR1 is SGDLS, CDR2 YYNGEE. The CDR3 reads CASSARVNEQFF. CDR3 nucleotides: TGTGCCAGCAGCGCAAGGGTAAATGAGCAGTTCTTC. The full variable domain, completed using reference TRBV9 and TRBJ2-1, is DSGVTQTPKHLITATGQRVTLRCSPRSGDLSVYWYQQSLDQGLQFLIQYYNGEERAKGNILERFSAQQFPDLHSELNLSSLELGDSALYFCASSARVNEQFFGPGTRLTVL.

J is TRBJ1-2 and V is TRBV11-2; no firm D call. The V end lost 5 bases, the J end lost 4 bases, and 8 bases lay between the germline ends. Germline V lookup: CDR1 SGHAT, CDR2 FQNNGV. CDR3 length: 12 residues. This CDR3 is CASSPQAYGYTF. The CDR3, as DNA: TGTGCCAGCAGCCCCCAGGCCTATGGCTACACCTTC.

Notes on this clone: The sample holds other DNA sequences that translate to the same CDR3. V is TRBV29-1 and J is TRBJ2-1; TRBD2 agrees at 14 bases. J gave up 7 bases and V 6 bases, and 5 bases lay outside the gene matches. This CDR3 has 14 amino acids. Germline CDR1 reads SQVTM; CDR2 reads ANQGSEA. The CDR3 loop is CSVAGTSGRNEQFF. CDR3 DNA: TGCAGCGTCGCCGGGACTAGCGGGAGAAATGAGCAGTTCTTC.

The rearrangement uses TRBV14 and TRBJ2-1, with 13 bases fitting TRBD2. CDR1 is SGHDN, CDR2 FVKESK, per germline. V shed 5 bases, J shed 7 bases, and the junction held 11 bases outside the gene matches. The CDR3 totals 17 residues. CDR3 sequence: CASSALFGLAGENEQFF. CDR3 nucleotide sequence: TGTGCCAGCAGCGCCTTATTCGGACTAGCGGGAGAGAATGAGCAGTTCTTC. Drawing the rest from reference TRBV14 and TRBJ2-1, the complete variable domain is EAGVTQFPSHSVIEKGQTVTLRCDPISGHDNLYWYRRVMGKEIKFLLHFVKESKQDESGMPNNRFLAERTGGTYSTLKVQPAELEDSGVYFCASSALFGLAGENEQFFGPGTRLTVL.

This clone has just a few counts. The gene calls are TRBV11-2 and TRBJ2-1, with TRBD1 as a possible D gene (5 bases). Trimming removed 2 bases at V and 5 bases at J, with 16 bases between. The CDR3 loop spans 16 amino acids. Germline V gene lookup returns CDR1 SGHAT and CDR2 FQNNGV. The CDR3 coding sequence is TGTGCCAGCAGCTTAAGGGGTCATGGCGTGAACAATGAGCAGTTCTTC. This encodes CASSLRGHGVNNEQFF. Based on the CDR3 plus reference TRBV11-2 and TRBJ2-1, the full variable domain is EAGVAQSPRYKIIEKRQSVAFWCNPISGHATLYWYQQILGQGPKLLIQFQNNGVVDDSQLPKDRFSAERLKGVDSTLKIQPAKLEDSAVYLCASSLRGHGVNNEQFFGPGTRLTVL.

The chain uses TRBV7-9 and TRBJ1-4; D gene uncertain. V lost 5 bases and J lost 0, with 13 bases in between. The CDR3 spans 16 residues. Germline-derived CDR1 and CDR2 are SEHNR and FQNEAQ (reference sequence). DNA of the CDR3: TGTGCCAGCAGCGTCCTACGACAAGCAACTAATGAAAAACTGTTTTTT. Its translation: CASSVLRQATNEKLFF.

The table lists this clone with a few counts. The V gene is TRBV28, the J gene TRBJ1-3; D possibly corresponds to TRBD1 (6 bases). This CDR3 has 14 residues. V shed 5 bases and J shed 4 bases, with 12 bases lying between them. CDR1 is MDHEN, CDR2 SYDVKM, per germline. The CDR3 spells CASSTRGSGNTIYF. DNA for the CDR3: TGTGCCAGCAGTACCAGGGGATCAGGAAACACCATATATTTT.